This is a list of T cell receptor beta chains from one sample in a study of cytomegalovirus exposure and HLA in healthy donors. Measured with immunoSEQ multiplex PCR; TCRdb has only the in-frame clones, and not every one. The table shows 200,000 to 250,000 clones, with roughly 80% occurring only once. The source material was PBMCs. The receptors were gathered from a woman aged 30 to 39 in good health and CMV-seronegative. CDR3s include the opening cysteine and the closing phenylalanine or tryptophan. The D gene is left open where the match is weak. The listing skips clone size in some rows; elsewhere it reads once, few, many or a size class.

NA	TRBD1	TRBV5-6	16	TRBJ1-1	CASSYPGTGMNTEAFF	TGTGCCAGCAGCTATCCCGGGACAGGGATGAACACTGAAGCTTTCTTT
NA	TRBD2	TRBV28	19	TRBJ2-3	CASSLLSGGVEFRSDTQYF	TGTGCCAGCAGTTTACTTAGCGGGGGGGTTGAATTTCGCTCGGATACGCAGTATTTT
NA	TRBD1	TRBV4-1	14	TRBJ2-1	CASSSRDSYNEQFF	TGCGCCAGCAGCTCAAGGGACAGCTACAATGAGCAGTTCTTC
NA	NA	TRBV18	17	TRBJ2-2	CASSRTFRDRNTGELFF	TGTGCCAGCTCACGTACTTTCCGAGACAGAAACACCGGGGAGCTGTTTTTT
NA	TRBD2	TRBV5-4	15	TRBJ2-1	CASSGGGSSYNEQFF	TGTGCCAGCAGCGGCGGGGGAAGCTCCTACAATGAGCAGTTCTTC
once	TRBD1	TRBV19	14	TRBJ2-7	CASSMGQGANEQYF	TGTGCCAGTAGTATGGGACAGGGGGCCAACGAGCAGTACTTC
NA	NA	TRBV9	15	TRBJ2-3	CASSVDGVRTDTQYF	TGTGCCAGCAGCGTTGACGGGGTTCGCACAGATACGCAGTATTTT
NA	NA	TRBV5-1	16	TRBJ1-6	CASSLGYGQTNSPLHF	TGCGCCAGCAGCTTGGGTTACGGACAGACTAATTCACCCCTCCACTTT
NA	TRBD1	TRBV19	14	TRBJ2-7	CASSNTGGLYEQYF	TGTGCCAGTAGTAACACAGGGGGCCTTTACGAGCAGTACTTC
NA	TRBD1	TRBV5-1	19	TRBJ1-6	CASSPFGVGPTGDNSPLHF	TGCGCCAGCAGCCCGTTTGGGGTGGGACCTACAGGGGATAATTCACCCCTCCACTTT
NA	NA	TRBV30	12	TRBJ2-7	CAWGLLSYEQYF	TGTGCCTGGGGGCTGCTCTCCTACGAGCAGTACTTC
NA	NA	TRBV7-9	11	TRBJ1-4	CASSPGEKLFF	TGTGCCAGCAGCCCGGGTGAAAAACTGTTTTTT
NA	TRBD1	TRBV28	17	TRBJ1-5	CASSFRRDRYSNQPQHF	TGTGCCAGCAGTTTCCGCCGGGACAGGTATAGCAATCAGCCCCAGCATTTT
NA	NA	TRBV7-6	15	TRBJ1-2	CASSLEDSTNYGYTF	TGTGCCAGCAGCTTAGAAGACAGTACGAATTATGGCTACACCTTC
NA	TRBD2	TRBV2	18	TRBJ2-5	CASTQGSSSGRAEETQYF	TGTGCCAGCACACAGGGAAGTAGTAGCGGGAGGGCCGAAGAGACCCAGTACTTC
NA	NA	TRBV5-8	17	TRBJ2-3	CASSLGHPGGGTDTQYF	TGTGCCAGCAGCTTGGGACACCCCGGTGGCGGCACAGATACGCAGTATTTT
NA	TRBD1	TRBV5-1	13	TRBJ1-1	CASRGQGNTEAFF	TGCGCCAGCAGAGGACAGGGGAACACTGAAGCTTTCTTT
NA	NA	TRBV2	13	TRBJ2-7	CASWRASSYEQYF	TGTGCCAGCTGGAGGGCGTCCTCCTACGAGCAGTACTTC
NA	TRBD2	TRBV4-1	18	TRBJ2-3	CASSSKPGLAPSTDTQYF	TGCGCCAGCAGCTCCAAACCGGGACTAGCTCCTTCCACAGATACGCAGTATTTT
NA	TRBD2	TRBV9	16	TRBJ2-3	CASSVGASGSRDTQYF	TGTGCCAGCAGCGTAGGGGCTAGCGGGAGTAGAGATACGCAGTATTTT
NA	NA	TRBV9	14	TRBJ1-6	CASSVGQASSPLHF	TGTGCCAGCAGCGTAGGGCAGGCGAGTTCACCCCTCCACTTT
NA	NA	TRBV10-3	13	TRBJ2-5	CAISEGREETQYF	TGTGCCATCAGTGAGGGCAGGGAAGAGACCCAGTACTTC
NA	TRBD1	TRBV2	15	TRBJ1-5	CASRAGTGGNQPQHF	TGTGCCAGCAGAGCCGGGACAGGGGGCAATCAGCCCCAGCATTTT